This T cell receptor (beta chain) stems from a study of regulatory T cells in long-lasting Graves disease. Building the TCR beta libraries relied on iRepertoire HTBI primers, and CDR3 regions underwent Arm-PCR. TCRdb independently ran MiXCR on the multiplex PCR reads; one entry per CDR3 protein. The sample lists approximately 540,000 distinct CDR3 sequences, 12% occurring once. Time point here: newly diagnosed GD, antithyroid drugs for less than 3 months. Construction of the TCR library relied on RNA isolated from PBMCs. This same sample was also taken into another study, of T cells in Graves' hyperthyroidism and ophthalmopathy. That report adds: In the first-round RT-PCR of the TCR CDR3, the HTBI primer set was used. Patients with ophthalmopathy were separated from those with stable hyperthyroidism by a 13 V-J model.

The sample consisted of peripheral blood mononuclear cells (PBMCs), taken at new diagnosis, from a patient treated with antithyroid drugs. The clonotype was recovered from a woman aged 25 to 45 with Graves disease.

This CDR3 is CASSSIGGAYEQYF. The CDR3 DNA reads as TGTGCCAGCAGCTCCATCGGGGGGGCCTACGAGCAGTACTTC. The chain recombines TRBV7-9 with TRBJ2-7; TRBD2 matches 8 bases. Trimming took 4 bases from V and 2 from J; bases not matched to a gene: 4. The CDR3 has 14 residues. Germline assignment: CDR1 SEHNR and CDR2 FQNEAQ (reference sequence).